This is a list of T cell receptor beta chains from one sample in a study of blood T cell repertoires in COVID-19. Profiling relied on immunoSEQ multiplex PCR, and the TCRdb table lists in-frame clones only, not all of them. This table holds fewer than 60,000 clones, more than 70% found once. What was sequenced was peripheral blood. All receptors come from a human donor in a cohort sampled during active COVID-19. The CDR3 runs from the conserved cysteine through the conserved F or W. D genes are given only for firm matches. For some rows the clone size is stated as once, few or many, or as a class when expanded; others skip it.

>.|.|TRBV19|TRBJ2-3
TGTGCCAGTAGTCTCTCAGGCACAGATACGCAGTATTTT
CASSLSGTDTQYF
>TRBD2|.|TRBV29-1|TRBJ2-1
TGCAGCGGGGAGCGGGGGGGCCATGATGAGCAGTTCTTC
CSGERGGHDEQFF
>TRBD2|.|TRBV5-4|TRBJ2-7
TGTGCCAGCAGCAGGGGACTAGCGGGAGGTAGCTCCTACGAGCAGTACTTC
CASSRGLAGGSSYEQYF
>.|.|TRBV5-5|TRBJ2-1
TGTGCCAGCAGCCCGAGGACTGACAATGAGCAGTTCTTC
CASSPRTDNEQFF
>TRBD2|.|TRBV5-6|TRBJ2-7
TGTGCCAGCATCGGATCTAGCGGCTACGAGCAGTACTTC
CASIGSSGYEQYF
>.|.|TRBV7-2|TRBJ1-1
TGTGCCAGCAGCTCGACCCCGGGAATTGGAGCTTTCTTT
CASSSTPGIGAFF
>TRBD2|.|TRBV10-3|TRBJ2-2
TGTGCCATCAGCGGGACTAGCGGGAGGGCAACCGGGGAGCTGTTTTTT
CAISGTSGRATGELFF
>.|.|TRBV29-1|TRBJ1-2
TGCAGCATTGACCTCCAGGGGCCCTATGGCTACACCTTC
CSIDLQGPYGYTF
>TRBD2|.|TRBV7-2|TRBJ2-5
TGTGCCAGTGGGGCCCGACTAGCGGGGGAAGAGACCCAGTACTTC
CASGARLAGEETQYF
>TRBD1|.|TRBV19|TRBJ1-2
TGTGCCAGCCGGGACAGCCCTCCTAACTATGGCTACACCTTC
CASRDSPPNYGYTF
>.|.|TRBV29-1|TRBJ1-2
TGCAGCGTTGCGGCAGGGGCTAACTATGGCTACACCTTC
CSVAAGANYGYTF
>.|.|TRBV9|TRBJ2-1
TGTGCCAGCAGCGTAGCCGGGGGGCTATACAATGAGCAGTTCTTC
CASSVAGGLYNEQFF
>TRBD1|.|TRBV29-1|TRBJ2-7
TGCAGCGTTGCCGGGACAGAGGAAGCCTACGAGCAGTACTTC
CSVAGTEEAYEQYF
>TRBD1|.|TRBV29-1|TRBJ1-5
TGCAGCGTTCGTTTAGGGACAGGGATTCAGCCCCAGCATTTT
CSVRLGTGIQPQHF
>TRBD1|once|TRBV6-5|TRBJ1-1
TGTGCCAGCAGTTACTCTTATCTACAGGGGGCTAATGAAGCTTTCTTT
CASSYSYLQGANEAFF
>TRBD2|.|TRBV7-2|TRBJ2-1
TGTACCAGCAGCGCAAATAGCGGGAGCCACAATGAGCAGTTCTTC
CTSSANSGSHNEQFF
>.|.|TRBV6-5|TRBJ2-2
TGTGCCAGCAGTTACTCGAGGGCCACCGGGGAGCTGTTTTTT
CASSYSRATGELFF
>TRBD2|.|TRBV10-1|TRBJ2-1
TGCGCCAGCAGTGAGTCCGCGGGAGTAAATGAGCAGTTCTTC
CASSESAGVNEQFF
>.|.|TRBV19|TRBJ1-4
TGTGCCAGTAGTATTGGGGCAGGGGAAAAACTGTTTTTT
CASSIGAGEKLFF
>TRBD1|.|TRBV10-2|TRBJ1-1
TGCGCCACTAGGGACAGGGACGCCGCCTGGAATGTGAACACTGAAGCTTTCTTT
CATRDRDAAWNVNTEAFF
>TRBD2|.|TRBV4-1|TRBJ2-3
TGCGCCAGCAGTGGATGGGGGGGAGGAGTAGATACGCAGTATTTT
CASSGWGGGVDTQYF
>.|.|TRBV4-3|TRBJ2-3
TGCGCCAGCAGCCAAGACTCAGGTGCAGATACGCAGTATTTT
CASSQDSGADTQYF
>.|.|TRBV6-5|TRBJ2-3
TGTGCCAGCAGTTTACGAACGGGGGGCACAGATACGCAGTATTTT
CASSLRTGGTDTQYF
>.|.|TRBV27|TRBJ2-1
TGTGCCAGCAGCGGGGTGGGGAATGAGCAGTTCTTC
CASSGVGNEQFF
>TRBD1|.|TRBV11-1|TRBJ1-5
TGTGCCAGCAGCCCCGGGACAGCGAATAGCAATCAGCCCCAGCATTTT
CASSPGTANSNQPQHF
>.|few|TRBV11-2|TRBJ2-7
TGTGCCAGCAGCCAGATGTACGAGCAGTACTTC
CASSQMYEQYF
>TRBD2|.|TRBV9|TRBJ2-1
TGTGCCAGCAGCGCGGGACTAGCGGGAGGGACCTACAATGAGCAGTTCTTC
CASSAGLAGGTYNEQFF
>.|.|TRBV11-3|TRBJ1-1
TGTGCCAGCAGCTTAGTTCAGAACACTGAAGCTTTCTTT
CASSLVQNTEAFF
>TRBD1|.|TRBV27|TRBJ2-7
TGTGCCAGCAGTTGGGACAGCCTCTCCTACGAGCAGTACTTC
CASSWDSLSYEQYF
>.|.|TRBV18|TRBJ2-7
TGTGCCAGCTCACCGTCCACCTACGAGCAGTACTTC
CASSPSTYEQYF
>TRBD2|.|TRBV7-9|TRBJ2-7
TGTGCCAGCAGCTTAGGGGGACTAGCCCACGAGCAGTACTTC
CASSLGGLAHEQYF
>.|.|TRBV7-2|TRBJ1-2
TGTGCCAGCAGCTCTGGCGGGTCGGGGGTAGGCTACACCTTC
CASSSGGSGVGYTF
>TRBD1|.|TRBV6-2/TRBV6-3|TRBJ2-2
TGTGCCAGCAGCAAACCTAGGGGACAGGGAGAGACCGGGGAGCTGTTTTTT
CASSKPRGQGETGELFF
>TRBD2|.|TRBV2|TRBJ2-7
TGTGCCAGCAGTGTTCTAGCGGGGACCAACTACGAGCAGTACTTC
CASSVLAGTNYEQYF
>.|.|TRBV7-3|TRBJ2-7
TGTGCCAGCAGCTTAAGTTCGGACAGTTTCTACGAGCAGTACTTC
CASSLSSDSFYEQYF